This T cell receptor (beta chain) was retrieved from a study of blood T cell repertoires in COVID-19. In the original workflow: Cell counts per sample came from amplifying reference gene primers. Clones were sequenced by immunoSEQ multiplex PCR, and TCRdb holds only the in-frame ones, with some missing. D and trimming come from the DNA, and the V and J calls and clone size come from that table. This sample has some 350,000 clones, with 87% found just once. The CDR3 totals 17 residues. The V gene end was trimmed by 0 bases and the J gene end by 2 bases; junction bases not matched to a gene: 6. Germline lookup yields CDR1 LGHDT and CDR2 YNNKEL (reference sequence). All enrollees were roughly 18 to 95 years old and from roughly 22 US areas. Two negative PCRs, clearance, or symptom resolution characterized the recovered Cohort 3 donors.

The chain joins TRBV3-1 (or the pseudogene TRBV3-2) to TRBJ2-3, with 9 nucleotides matching TRBD2. Sample: PBMCs or T cells enriched from blood (not recorded which). This receptor was identified in a woman under 40 who had recovered from COVID-19. CDR3 protein: CASSQEMVAGVTDTQYF. For the CDR3, the DNA is TGTGCCAGCAGCCAAGAAATGGTAGCGGGGGTCACAGATACGCAGTATTTT.